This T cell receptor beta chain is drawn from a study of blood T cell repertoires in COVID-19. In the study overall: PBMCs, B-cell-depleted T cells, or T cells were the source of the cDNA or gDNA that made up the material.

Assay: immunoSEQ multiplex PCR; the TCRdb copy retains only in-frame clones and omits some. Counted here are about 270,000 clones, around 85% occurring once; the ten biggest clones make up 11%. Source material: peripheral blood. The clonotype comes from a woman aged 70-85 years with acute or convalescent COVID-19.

The CDR3 nucleotides read TGTGCCAGCAGCGGGTCCGGGACAGCAAATGAAAAACTGTTTTTT. Its protein product is CASSGSGTANEKLFF. The rearrangement joins TRBV7-2 to TRBJ1-4, with 7 positions matching TRBD1. V lost 5 bases, J lost 5 bases, and 8 bases stayed unmatched. The germline CDR1 and CDR2 sequences are SGHTA and FQGNSA. This CDR3 is 15 amino acids long.